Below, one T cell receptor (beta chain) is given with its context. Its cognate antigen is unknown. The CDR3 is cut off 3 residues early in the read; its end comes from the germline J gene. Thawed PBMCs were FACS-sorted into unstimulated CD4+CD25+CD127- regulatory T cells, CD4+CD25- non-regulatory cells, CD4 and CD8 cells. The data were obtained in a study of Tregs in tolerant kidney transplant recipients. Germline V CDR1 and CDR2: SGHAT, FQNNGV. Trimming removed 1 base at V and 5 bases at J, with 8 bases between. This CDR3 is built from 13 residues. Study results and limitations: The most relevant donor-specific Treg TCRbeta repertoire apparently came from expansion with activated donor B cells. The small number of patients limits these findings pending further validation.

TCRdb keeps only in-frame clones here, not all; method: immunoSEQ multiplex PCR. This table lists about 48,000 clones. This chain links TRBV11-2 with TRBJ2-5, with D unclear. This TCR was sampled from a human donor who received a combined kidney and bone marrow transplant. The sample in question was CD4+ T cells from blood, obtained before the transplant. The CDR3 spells CASSLGVGETQYF. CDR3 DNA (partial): TGTGCCAGCAGCTTAGGTGTCGGGGAGACC. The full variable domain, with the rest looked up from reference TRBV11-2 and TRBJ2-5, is EAGVAQSPRYKIIEKRQSVAFWCNPISGHATLYWYQQILGQGPKLLIQFQNNGVVDDSQLPKDRFSAERLKGVDSTLKIQPAKLEDSAVYLCASSLGVGETQYFGPGTRLLVL.